Following are 10 T cell receptor beta chains from one sample sequenced in a study of human thymus T cells. Assay: immunoSEQ multiplex PCR; the TCRdb copy retains only in-frame clones and omits some. This sample has about 130,000 clones, with 90% to 95% found just once. Thymus tissue was removed during corrective cardiac surgery. What was sequenced was thymus tissue. These receptors came from a boy younger than two with a congenital heart defect but otherwise immunologically healthy.

This chain links TRBV4-2 with TRBJ1-4; no clear D gene. Trimming took 0 bases from V and 0 from J, leaving 8 bases between them. This CDR3 has 16 amino acids. CDR1 and CDR2 from the germline V gene are LGHNA and YNFKEQ. The CDR3 coding sequence is TGTGCCAGCAGCCAAGATCAGGCTGCAACTAATGAAAAACTGTTTTTT. Translation gives CASSQDQAATNEKLFF.

The J gene is TRBJ2-4, the V gene TRBV5-5; 7 bases are a match to TRBD1. The ends lost 1 base at V and 4 bases at J; junction bases unmatched: 8. This CDR3 is 16 amino acids long. CDR1 and CDR2 (germline): SGHKS, YYEKEE (reference sequence). This chain's CDR3 is CASSLSLRQGKNIQYF. The CDR3 region has the DNA TGTGCCAGCAGCTTGTCTCTTCGACAGGGAAAAAACATTCAGTACTTC. Based on the CDR3 plus reference TRBV5-5 and TRBJ2-4, the full variable domain is DAGVTQSPTHLIKTRGQQVTLRCSPISGHKSVSWYQQVLGQGPQFIFQYYEKEERGRGNFPDRFSARQFPNYSSELNVNALLLGDSALYLCASSLSLRQGKNIQYFGAGTRLSVL.

This chain links TRBV27 with TRBJ2-1; D unresolved. Germline CDR1 is MNHEY and CDR2 is SMNVEV (reference sequence). The CDR3 consists of 14 residues. Trimming shortened V by 6 bases and J by 6 bases, and 15 bases separated the two germline ends. The CDR3, as DNA: TGTGCCAGCAGCCCCAGGACGGCTAGCAATGAGCAGTTCTTC. Its protein product is CASSPRTASNEQFF.

The chain employs TRBV12-5 and TRBJ2-5; maybe TRBD2 (7 bases). The germline V gene has CDR1 LGHNT and CDR2 FRNRAP. Trimming left V 5 bases short and J 2 bases short, with 12 bases between. This CDR3 is built from 14 residues. The CDR3 sequence: CASGPGGPQETQYF. The CDR3, as DNA: TGTGCTAGTGGTCCCGGGGGGCCTCAAGAGACCCAGTACTTC.

This chain's CDR3 is CASSPGQGTHYGYTF. For the CDR3, the DNA is TGCGCCAGCAGCCCCGGACAGGGAACTCACTATGGCTACACCTTC. The chain has TRBV4-1 and TRBJ1-2, with 8 bases identical to TRBD1. The trim removed 4 bases at V and 3 bases at J, leaving 7 bases unmatched. The length of the CDR3 is 15 residues. Germline V CDR1 and CDR2: MGHRA, YSYEKL.

The V and J genes are TRBV2 and TRBJ2-1; 8 bases fit TRBD2. The CDR3 consists of 16 residues. The V segment lost 3 bases and the J segment 5 bases; nucleotides outside the gene matches: 9. Germline V CDR1 and CDR2: SNHLY, FYNNEI. CDR3 amino acids: CASSEFLWTSHNEQFF. As DNA, the CDR3 is TGTGCCAGCAGTGAGTTCTTGTGGACTAGCCACAATGAGCAGTTCTTC.

V usage is TRBV15 and J usage is TRBJ2-7; weak D call: TRBD1 (6 bases). V was trimmed by 0 bases and J by 2 bases, leaving 14 bases between them. Germline lookup yields CDR1 LNHNV and CDR2 YYDKDF (reference sequence). The CDR3 is 16 amino acids. CDR3 DNA sequence: TGTGCCACCAGCAGAGATGGTAGAGACAGGCCCTACGAGCAGTACTTC. This gives the protein CATSRDGRDRPYEQYF.

The V gene is TRBV19, the J gene TRBJ1-5; a possible D gene is TRBD1 (5 bases). Germline V gene lookup returns CDR1 LNHDA and CDR2 SQIVND (reference sequence). The germline V and J ends were trimmed by 0 bases and 6 bases, with 6 bases remaining between them. The CDR3 length is 13 residues. CDR3 coding DNA: TGTGCCAGTAGTATAGAAAGGGGTCAGCCCCAGCATTTT. Residues: CASSIERGQPQHF. Based on the CDR3 plus reference TRBV19 and TRBJ1-5, the full variable domain is DGGITQSPKYLFRKEGQNVTLSCEQNLNHDAMYWYRQDPGQGLRLIYYSQIVNDFQKGDIAEGYSVSREKKESFPLTVTSAQKNPTAFYLCASSIERGQPQHFGDGTRLSIL.

The chain combines TRBV2 with TRBJ2-1; the match to TRBD2 covers 14 bases. The CDR3 sequence is 19 residues long. V was pared by 3 bases and J by 0 bases, with 7 bases of the junction left unmatched. Per the germline V gene, CDR1 is SNHLY and CDR2 is FYNNEI. The CDR3 DNA sequence: TGTGCCAGCAGTGAGGGGACTAGCGGGGGCCATAGCTCCTACAATGAGCAGTTCTTC. Protein: CASSEGTSGGHSSYNEQFF.

The chain couples TRBV7-2 to TRBJ1-2, with TRBD1 identical over 12 bases. Germline values: CDR1 SGHTA, CDR2 FQGNSA. Losses at the gene ends were 2 bases for V and 3 bases for J; bases not matched to a gene: 10. This CDR3 contains 18 residues. The CDR3 sequence: CASSLRRGTGGFDYGYTF. In DNA form, the CDR3 reads TGTGCCAGCAGCTTAAGGAGGGGGACAGGGGGCTTTGACTATGGCTACACCTTC.